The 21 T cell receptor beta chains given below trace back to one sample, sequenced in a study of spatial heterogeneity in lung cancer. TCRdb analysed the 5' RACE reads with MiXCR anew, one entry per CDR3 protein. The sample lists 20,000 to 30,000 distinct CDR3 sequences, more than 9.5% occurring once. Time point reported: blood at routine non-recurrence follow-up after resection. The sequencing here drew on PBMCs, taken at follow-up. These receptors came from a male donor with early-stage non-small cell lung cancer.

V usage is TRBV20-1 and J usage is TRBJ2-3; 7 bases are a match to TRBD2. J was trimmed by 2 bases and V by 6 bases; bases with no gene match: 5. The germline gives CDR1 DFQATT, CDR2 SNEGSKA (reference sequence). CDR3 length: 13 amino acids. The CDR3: CSAHGGDTDTQYF. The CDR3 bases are TGCAGTGCCCATGGGGGGGACACAGATACGCAGTATTTT.

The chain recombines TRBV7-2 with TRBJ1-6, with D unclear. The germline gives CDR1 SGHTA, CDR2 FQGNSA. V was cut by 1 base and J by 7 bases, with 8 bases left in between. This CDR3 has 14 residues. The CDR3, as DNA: TGTGCCAGCAGCTTAGGCCTCGAAAATTCACCCCTCCACTTT. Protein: CASSLGLENSPLHF.

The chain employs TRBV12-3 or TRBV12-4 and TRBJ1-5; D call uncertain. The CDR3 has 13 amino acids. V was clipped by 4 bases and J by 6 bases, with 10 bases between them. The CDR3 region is CASSSPPGQPQHF. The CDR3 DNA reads TGTGCCAGCAGTTCCCCCCCGGGTCAGCCCCAGCATTTT.

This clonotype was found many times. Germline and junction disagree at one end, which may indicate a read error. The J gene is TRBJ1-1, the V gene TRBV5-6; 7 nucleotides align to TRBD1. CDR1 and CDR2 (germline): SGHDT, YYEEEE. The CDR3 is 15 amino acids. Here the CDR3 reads CASSVLGQMNIEAFF. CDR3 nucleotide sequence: TGTGCCAGCAGCGTATTGGGACAGATGAACATTGAAGCTTTCTTT.

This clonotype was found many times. The CDR3 sequence is CATSDLPNTGELFF. The CDR3 DNA reads TGTGCCACTTCGGACCTGCCGAACACCGGGGAGCTGTTTTTT. This chain uses TRBV24-1 with TRBJ2-2; D gene unclear. V was cut by 10 bases and J by 0 bases, with 11 bases left in between. The CDR3 loop spans 14 amino acids. Looked up from germline, CDR1 is KGHDR and CDR2 is SFDVKD.

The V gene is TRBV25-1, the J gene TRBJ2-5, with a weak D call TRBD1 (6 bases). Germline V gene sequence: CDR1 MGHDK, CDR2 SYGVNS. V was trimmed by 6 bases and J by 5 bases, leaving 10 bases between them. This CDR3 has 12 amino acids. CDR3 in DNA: TGTGCCAGCAGCAGGGGAATGGAGACCCAGTACTTC. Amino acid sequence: CASSRGMETQYF.

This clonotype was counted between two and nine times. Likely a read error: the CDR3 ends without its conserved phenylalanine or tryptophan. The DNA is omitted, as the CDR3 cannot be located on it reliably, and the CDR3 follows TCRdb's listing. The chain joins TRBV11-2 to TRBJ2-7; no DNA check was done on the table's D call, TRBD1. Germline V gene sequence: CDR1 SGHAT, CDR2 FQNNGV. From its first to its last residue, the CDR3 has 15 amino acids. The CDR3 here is CASSLASENRDRVLY.

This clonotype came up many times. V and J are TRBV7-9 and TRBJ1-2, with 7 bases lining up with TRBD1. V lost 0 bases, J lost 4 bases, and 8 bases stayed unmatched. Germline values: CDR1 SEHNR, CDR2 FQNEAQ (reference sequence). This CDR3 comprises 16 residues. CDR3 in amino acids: CASSLAGGRVGYGYTF. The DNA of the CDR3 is TGTGCCAGCAGCTTAGCAGGGGGCCGCGTGGGCTATGGCTACACCTTC. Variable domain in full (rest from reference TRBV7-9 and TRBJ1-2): DTGVSQNPRHKITKRGQNVTFRCDPISEHNRLYWYRQTLGQGPEFLTYFQNEAQLEKSRLLSDRFSAERPKGSFSTLEIQRTEQGDSAMYLCASSLAGGRVGYGYTFGSGTRLTVV.

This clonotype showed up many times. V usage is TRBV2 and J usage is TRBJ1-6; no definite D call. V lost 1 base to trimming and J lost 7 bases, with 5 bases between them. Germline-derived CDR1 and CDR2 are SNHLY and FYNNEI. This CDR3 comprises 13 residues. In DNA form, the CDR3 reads TGTGCCAGCAGTGAAGTGGACAATTCACCCCTCCACTTT. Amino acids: CASSEVDNSPLHF.

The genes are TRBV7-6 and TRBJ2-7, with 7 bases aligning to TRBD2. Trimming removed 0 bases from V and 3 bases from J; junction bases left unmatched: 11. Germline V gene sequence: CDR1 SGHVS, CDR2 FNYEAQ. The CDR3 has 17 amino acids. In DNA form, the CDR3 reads TGTGCCAGCAGCTTAGCTGCAATGTCTAGCGGCTACTACGAGCAGTACTTC. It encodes CASSLAAMSSGYYEQYF.

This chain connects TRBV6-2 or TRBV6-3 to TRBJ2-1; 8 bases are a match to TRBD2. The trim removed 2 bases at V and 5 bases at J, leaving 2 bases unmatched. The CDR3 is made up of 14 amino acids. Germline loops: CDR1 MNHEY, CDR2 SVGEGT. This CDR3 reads CASSYQRGNNEQFF. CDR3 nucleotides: TGTGCCAGCAGTTACCAGCGGGGGAACAATGAGCAGTTCTTC.

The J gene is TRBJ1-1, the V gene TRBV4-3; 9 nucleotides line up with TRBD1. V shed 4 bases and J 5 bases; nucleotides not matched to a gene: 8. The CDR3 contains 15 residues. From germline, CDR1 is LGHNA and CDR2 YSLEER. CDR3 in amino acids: CASSRDRAVRTEAFF. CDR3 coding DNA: TGCGCCAGCAGCCGGGACAGGGCCGTTCGAACTGAAGCTTTCTTT.

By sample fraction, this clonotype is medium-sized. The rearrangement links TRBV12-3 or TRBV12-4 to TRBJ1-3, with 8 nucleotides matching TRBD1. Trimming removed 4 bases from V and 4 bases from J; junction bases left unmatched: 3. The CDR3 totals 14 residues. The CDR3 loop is CASSSTGEGNTIYF. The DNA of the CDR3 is TGTGCCAGCAGTTCGACAGGGGAAGGAAACACCATATATTTT.

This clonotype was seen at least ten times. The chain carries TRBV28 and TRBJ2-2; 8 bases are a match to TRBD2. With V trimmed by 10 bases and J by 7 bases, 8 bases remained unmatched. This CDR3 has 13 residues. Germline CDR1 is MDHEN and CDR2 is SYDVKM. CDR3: CATGAGVYGELFF. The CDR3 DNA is TGTGCCACCGGAGCGGGGGTGTACGGGGAGCTGTTTTTT.

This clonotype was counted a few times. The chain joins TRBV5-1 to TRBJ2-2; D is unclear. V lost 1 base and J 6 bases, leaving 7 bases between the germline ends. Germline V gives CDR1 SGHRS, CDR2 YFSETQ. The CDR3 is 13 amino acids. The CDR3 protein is CASSLQTPGELFF. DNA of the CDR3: TGCGCCAGCAGCTTGCAGACGCCCGGGGAGCTGTTTTTT.

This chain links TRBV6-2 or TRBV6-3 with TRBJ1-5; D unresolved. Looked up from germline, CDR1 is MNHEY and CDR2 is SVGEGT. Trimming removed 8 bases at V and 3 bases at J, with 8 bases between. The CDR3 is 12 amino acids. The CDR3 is CASGPDNQPQHF. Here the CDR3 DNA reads TGTGCCAGCGGACCCGACAATCAGCCCCAGCATTTT.

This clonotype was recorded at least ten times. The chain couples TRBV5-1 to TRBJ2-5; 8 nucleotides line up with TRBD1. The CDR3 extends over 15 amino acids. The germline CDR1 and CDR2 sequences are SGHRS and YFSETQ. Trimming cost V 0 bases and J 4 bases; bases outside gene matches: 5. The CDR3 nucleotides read TGCGCCAGCAGCTTGGGACAGGGGAGAGGAGAGACCCAGTACTTC. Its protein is CASSLGQGRGETQYF.

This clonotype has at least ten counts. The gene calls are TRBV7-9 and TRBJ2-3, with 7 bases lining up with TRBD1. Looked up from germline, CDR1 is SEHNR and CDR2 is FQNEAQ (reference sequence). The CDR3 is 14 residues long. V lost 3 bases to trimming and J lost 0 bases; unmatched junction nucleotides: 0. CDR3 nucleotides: TGTGCCAGCAGCTTGACAGGGAGCACAGATACGCAGTATTTT. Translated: CASSLTGSTDTQYF.

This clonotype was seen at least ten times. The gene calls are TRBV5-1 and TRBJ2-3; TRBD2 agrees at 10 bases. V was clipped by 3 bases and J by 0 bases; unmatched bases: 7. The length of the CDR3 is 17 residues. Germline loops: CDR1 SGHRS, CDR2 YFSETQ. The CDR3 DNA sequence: TGCGCCAGCAGCTCACGGGCTAGCGGGGGTAGCACAGATACGCAGTATTTT. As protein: CASSSRASGGSTDTQYF.

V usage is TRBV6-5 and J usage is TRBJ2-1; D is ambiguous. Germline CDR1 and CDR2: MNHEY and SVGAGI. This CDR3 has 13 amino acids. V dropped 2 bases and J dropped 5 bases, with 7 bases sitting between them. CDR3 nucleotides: TGTGCCAGCAGTTACGCTCCACACAATGAGCAGTTCTTC. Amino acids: CASSYAPHNEQFF.

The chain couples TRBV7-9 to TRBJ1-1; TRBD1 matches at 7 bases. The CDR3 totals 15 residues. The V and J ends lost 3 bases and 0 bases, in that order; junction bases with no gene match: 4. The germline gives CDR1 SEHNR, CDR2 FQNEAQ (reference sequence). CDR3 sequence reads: CASSFQGVLNTEAFF. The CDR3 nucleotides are TGTGCCAGCAGCTTCCAGGGGGTTCTGAACACTGAAGCTTTCTTT.